What follows is one T cell receptor beta chain and its context. The data derive from a study of T cell changes during pregnancy in multiple sclerosis. Some clones are missing from TCRdb's copy, which holds only in-frame ones; the method was immunoSEQ multiplex PCR. The data hold tens of thousands of clones, with more than 70% observed a single time. The receptor's source is a female donor with multiple sclerosis, enrolled in a pregnancy study. This sample comprised CD4+ T cells from peripheral blood mononuclear cells, obtained in the first trimester of pregnancy.

As DNA, the CDR3 is TGTGCCAGCAGTTTGGGACAGAACAACTACGAGCAGTACTTC. Translation gives CASSLGQNNYEQYF. This chain connects TRBV27 to TRBJ2-7; TRBD1 agrees at 7 bases. With V trimmed by 3 bases and J by 3 bases, 5 bases remained unmatched. CDR1 is MNHEY and CDR2 is SMNVEV in the germline V gene (reference sequence). The CDR3 consists of 14 residues.